This T cell receptor beta chain was sequenced in a study of beta chain features in type 1 diabetes. About this clone: The antigen is unknown.

Overall study results and limits: For Type 1 diabetes patients, all four CD4+ subsets carried TCRB CDR3s that were moderately but significantly shorter. Reduced insertions and increased deletions marked VDJ junctions in type 1 diabetes patients. The analysis here could not establish whether HLA type shapes TCRB rearrangement.

V lost 4 bases to trimming and J lost 4 bases; unmatched junction nucleotides: 6. The CDR3 is 15 residues long. CDR1 and CDR2 (germline): SGHDT, YYEEEE. Purities over 98% were achieved in all sorted populations. Expressed TCRB transcripts got sequenced, as all isolated RNA was reverse transcribed. Clones were read by immunoSEQ multiplex PCR, and TCRdb kept only the in-frame ones, dropping some. Of about 9,400 clones in the sample, around three quarters are singletons; the top ten hold 1.3% to 1.5%. The rearrangement links TRBV5-6 to TRBJ2-2; 8 bases are a match to TRBD2. This TCR was sampled from a woman between 18 and 29 years old in good health. What was sequenced was Tregs from blood. The chain's CDR3 is CASSRAGVPTGELFF. CDR3 DNA: TGTGCCAGCAGCAGAGCGGGGGTTCCCACCGGGGAGCTGTTTTTT.